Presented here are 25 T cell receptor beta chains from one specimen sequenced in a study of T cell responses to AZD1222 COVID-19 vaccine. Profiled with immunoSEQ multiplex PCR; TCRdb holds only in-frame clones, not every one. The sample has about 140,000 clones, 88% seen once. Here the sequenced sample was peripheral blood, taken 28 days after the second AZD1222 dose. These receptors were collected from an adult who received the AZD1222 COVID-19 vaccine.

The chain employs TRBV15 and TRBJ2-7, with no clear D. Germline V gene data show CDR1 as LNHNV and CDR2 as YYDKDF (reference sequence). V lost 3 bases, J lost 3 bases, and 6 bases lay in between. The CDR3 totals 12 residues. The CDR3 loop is CATSRANYEQYF. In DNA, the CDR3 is TGTGCCACCAGCAGGGCAAACTACGAGCAGTACTTC.

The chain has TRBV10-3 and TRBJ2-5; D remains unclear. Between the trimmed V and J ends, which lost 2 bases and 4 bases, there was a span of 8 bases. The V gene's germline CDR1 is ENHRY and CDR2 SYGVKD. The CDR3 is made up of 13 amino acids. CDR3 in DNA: TGTGCCATCAGTGAGCCAGGCACAGAGACCCAGTACTTC. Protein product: CAISEPGTETQYF.

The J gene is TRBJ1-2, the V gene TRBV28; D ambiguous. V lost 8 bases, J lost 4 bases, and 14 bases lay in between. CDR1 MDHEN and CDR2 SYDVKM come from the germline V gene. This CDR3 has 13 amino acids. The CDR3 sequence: CASRTPPVYGYTF. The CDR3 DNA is TGTGCCAGCCGTACCCCTCCCGTCTATGGCTACACCTTC.

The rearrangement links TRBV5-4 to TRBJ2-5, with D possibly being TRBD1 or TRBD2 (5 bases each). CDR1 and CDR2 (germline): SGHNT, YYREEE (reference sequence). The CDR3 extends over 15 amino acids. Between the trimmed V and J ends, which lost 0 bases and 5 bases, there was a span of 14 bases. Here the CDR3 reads CASSLARDLRETQYF. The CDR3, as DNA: TGTGCCAGCAGCTTGGCCAGGGACCTGAGGGAGACCCAGTACTTC. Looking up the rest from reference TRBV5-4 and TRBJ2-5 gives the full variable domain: ETGVTQSPTHLIKTRGQQVTLRCSSQSGHNTVSWYQQALGQGPQFIFQYYREEENGRGNFPPRFSGLQFPNYSSELNVNALELDDSALYLCASSLARDLRETQYFGPGTRLLVL.

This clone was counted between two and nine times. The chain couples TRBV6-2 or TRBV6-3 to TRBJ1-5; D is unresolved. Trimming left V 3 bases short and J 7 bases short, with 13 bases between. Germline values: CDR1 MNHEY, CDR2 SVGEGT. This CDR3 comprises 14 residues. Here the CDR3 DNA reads TGTGCCAGCAGTTATATCCGGCCGGGGCAGCCCCAGCATTTT. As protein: CASSYIRPGQPQHF.

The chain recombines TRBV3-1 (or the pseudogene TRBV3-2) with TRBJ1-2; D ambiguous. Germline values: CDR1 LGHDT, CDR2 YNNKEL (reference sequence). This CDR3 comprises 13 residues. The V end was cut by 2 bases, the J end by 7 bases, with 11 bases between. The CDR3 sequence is CASSQSGPSGYTF. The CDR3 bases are TGTGCCAGCAGCCAATCCGGGCCGAGTGGCTACACCTTC.

The CDR3 DNA sequence: TGTGCCAGCAGTTTGTTACGCCCAGGGGAGACCCAGTACTTC. Translation: CASSLLRPGETQYF. J is TRBJ2-5 and V is TRBV28; the D gene is possibly TRBD1 (5 bases). CDR1 is MDHEN, CDR2 SYDVKM, per germline. The CDR3 loop spans 14 amino acids. Trimming pared 3 bases from V and 5 bases from J, leaving 13 bases between.

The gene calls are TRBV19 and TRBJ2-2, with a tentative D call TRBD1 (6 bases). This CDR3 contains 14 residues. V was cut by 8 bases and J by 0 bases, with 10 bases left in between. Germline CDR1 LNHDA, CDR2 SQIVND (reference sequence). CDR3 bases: TGTGCCAGTTCAGGGGCCACGAACACCGGGGAGCTGTTTTTT. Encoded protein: CASSGATNTGELFF.

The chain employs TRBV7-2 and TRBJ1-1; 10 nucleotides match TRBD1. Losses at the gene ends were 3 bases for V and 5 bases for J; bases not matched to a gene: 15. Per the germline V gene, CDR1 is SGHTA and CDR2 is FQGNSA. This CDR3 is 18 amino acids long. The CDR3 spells CASSFRDRGFKQGTEAFF. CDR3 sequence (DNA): TGTGCCAGCAGCTTCCGGGACAGGGGCTTCAAGCAGGGTACTGAAGCTTTCTTT.

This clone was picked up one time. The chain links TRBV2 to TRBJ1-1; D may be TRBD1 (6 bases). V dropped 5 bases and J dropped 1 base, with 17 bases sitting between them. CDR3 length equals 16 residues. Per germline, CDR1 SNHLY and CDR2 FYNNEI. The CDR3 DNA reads TGTGCCAGCAGTCTACAGGGAATAAGGAAGAACACTGAAGCTTTCTTT. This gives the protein CASSLQGIRKNTEAFF. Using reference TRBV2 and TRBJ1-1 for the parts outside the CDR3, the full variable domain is EPEVTQTPSHQVTQMGQEVILRCVPISNHLYFYWYRQILGQKVEFLVSFYNNEISEKSEIFDDQFSVERPDGSNFTLKIRSTKLEDSAMYFCASSLQGIRKNTEAFFGQGTRLTVV.

The DNA of the CDR3 is TGCGCCAGCAGCTTGAGCTACAGCACAGATACGCAGTATTTT. Encoded protein: CASSLSYSTDTQYF. The rearrangement links TRBV5-1 to TRBJ2-3; D ambiguous. V lost 1 base to trimming and J lost 0 bases, with 6 bases between them. The CDR3 length is 14 residues. Germline V gene data show CDR1 as SGHRS and CDR2 as YFSETQ.

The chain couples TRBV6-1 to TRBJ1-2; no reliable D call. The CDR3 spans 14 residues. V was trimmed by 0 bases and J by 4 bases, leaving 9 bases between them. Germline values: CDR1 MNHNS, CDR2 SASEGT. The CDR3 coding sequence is TGTGCCAGCAGTGAAGCAGGGTGGGCCTATGGCTACACCTTC. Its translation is CASSEAGWAYGYTF.

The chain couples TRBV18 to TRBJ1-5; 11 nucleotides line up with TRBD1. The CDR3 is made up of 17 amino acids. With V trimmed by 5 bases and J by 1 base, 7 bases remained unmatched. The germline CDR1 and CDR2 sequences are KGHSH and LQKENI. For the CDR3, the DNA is TGTGCCAGCTCAGTAGGGACAGGGGGTAAGAGCAATCAGCCCCAGCATTTT. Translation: CASSVGTGGKSNQPQHF.

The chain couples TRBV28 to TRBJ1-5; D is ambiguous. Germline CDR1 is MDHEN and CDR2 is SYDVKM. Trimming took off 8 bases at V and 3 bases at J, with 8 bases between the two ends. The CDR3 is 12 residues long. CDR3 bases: TGTGCCAGCGGAATAAACAATCAGCCCCAGCATTTT. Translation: CASGINNQPQHF.

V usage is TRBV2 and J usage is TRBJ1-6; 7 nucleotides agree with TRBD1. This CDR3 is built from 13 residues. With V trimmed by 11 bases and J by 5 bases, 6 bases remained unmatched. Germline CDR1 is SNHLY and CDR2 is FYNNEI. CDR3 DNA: TGTGCCCACCGGGACAGCGATAATTCACCCCTCCACTTT. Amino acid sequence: CAHRDSDNSPLHF.

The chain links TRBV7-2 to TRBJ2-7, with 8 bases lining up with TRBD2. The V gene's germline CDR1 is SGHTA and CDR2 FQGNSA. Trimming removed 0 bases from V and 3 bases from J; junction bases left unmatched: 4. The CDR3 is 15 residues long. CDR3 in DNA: TGTGCCAGCAGCTTAGCGGTCGGGGGGGGCTACGAGCAGTACTTC. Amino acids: CASSLAVGGGYEQYF.

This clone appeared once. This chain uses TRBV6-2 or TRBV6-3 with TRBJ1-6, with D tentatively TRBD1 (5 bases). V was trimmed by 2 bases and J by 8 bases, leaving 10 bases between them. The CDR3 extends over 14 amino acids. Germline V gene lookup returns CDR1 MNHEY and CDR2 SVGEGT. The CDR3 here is CASSYGGKDSPLHF. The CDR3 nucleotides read TGTGCCAGCAGTTACGGGGGAAAGGATTCACCCCTCCACTTT.

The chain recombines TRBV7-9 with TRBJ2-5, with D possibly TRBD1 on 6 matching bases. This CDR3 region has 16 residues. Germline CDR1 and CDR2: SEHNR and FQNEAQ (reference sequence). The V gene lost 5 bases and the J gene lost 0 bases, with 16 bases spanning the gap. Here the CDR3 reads CASSPGQSSYQETQYF. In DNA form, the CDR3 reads TGTGCCAGCAGCCCGGGACAAAGCTCCTACCAAGAGACCCAGTACTTC. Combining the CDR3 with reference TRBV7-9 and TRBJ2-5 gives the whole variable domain DTGVSQNPRHKITKRGQNVTFRCDPISEHNRLYWYRQTLGQGPEFLTYFQNEAQLEKSRLLSDRFSAERPKGSFSTLEIQRTEQGDSAMYLCASSPGQSSYQETQYFGPGTRLLVL.

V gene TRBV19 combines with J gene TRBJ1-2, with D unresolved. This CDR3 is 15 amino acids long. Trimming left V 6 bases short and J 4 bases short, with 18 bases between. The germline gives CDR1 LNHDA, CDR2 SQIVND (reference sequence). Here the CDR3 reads CASRPRSSDSYGYTF. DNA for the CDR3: TGTGCCAGTAGGCCGCGGAGCAGCGATTCCTATGGCTACACCTTC.

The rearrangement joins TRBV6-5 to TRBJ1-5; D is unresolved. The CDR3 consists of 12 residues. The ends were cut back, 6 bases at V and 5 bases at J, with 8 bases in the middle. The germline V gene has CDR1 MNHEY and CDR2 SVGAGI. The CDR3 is CASRKGDQPQHF. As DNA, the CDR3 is TGTGCCAGCAGGAAGGGTGATCAGCCCCAGCATTTT.

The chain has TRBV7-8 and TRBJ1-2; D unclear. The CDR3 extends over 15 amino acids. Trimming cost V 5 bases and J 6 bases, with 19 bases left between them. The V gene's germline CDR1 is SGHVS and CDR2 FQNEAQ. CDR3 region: CASSPIGLSPHGYTF. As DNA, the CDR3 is TGTGCCAGCAGCCCCATAGGGCTTTCCCCCCATGGCTACACCTTC.

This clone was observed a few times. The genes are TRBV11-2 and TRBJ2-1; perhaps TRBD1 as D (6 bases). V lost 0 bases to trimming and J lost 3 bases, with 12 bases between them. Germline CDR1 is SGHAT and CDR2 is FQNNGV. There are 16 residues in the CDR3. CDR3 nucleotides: TGTGCCAGCAGCTTAGATGGGGGCATAGACTACAATGAGCAGTTCTTC. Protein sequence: CASSLDGGIDYNEQFF.

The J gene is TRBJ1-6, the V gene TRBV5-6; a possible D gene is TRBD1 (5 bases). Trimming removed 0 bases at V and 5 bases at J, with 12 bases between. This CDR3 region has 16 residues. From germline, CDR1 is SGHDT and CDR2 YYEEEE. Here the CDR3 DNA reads TGTGCCAGCAGCTTGGACGCACAGGACAATAATTCACCCCTCCACTTT. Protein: CASSLDAQDNNSPLHF.

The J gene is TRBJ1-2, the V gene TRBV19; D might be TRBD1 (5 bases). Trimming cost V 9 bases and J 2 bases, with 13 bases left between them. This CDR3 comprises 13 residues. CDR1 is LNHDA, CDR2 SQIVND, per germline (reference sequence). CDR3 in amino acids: CASGDSPNYGYTF. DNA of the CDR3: TGTGCCAGCGGCGACAGCCCAAACTATGGCTACACCTTC.

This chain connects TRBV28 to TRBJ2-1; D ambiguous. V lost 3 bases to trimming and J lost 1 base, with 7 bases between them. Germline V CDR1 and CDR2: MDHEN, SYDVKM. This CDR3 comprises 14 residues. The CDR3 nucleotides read TGTGCCAGCAGTTTTTTATTGTCCTACAATGAGCAGTTCTTC. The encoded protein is CASSFLLSYNEQFF. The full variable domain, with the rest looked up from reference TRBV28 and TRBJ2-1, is DVKVTQSSRYLVKRTGEKVFLECVQDMDHENMFWYRQDPGLGLRLIYFSYDVKMKEKGDIPEGYSVSREKKERFSLILESASTNQTSMYLCASSFLLSYNEQFFGPGTRLTVL.